The T cell receptor (beta chain) under discussion was sequenced for a study of T-cell memory formation after mild COVID-19. TCRdb reanalysed the 5' RACE reads using MiXCR and keeps one entry per CDR3 protein. The data show tens of thousands of distinct CDR3 sequences, approximately 15% seen once. Germline V gives CDR1 SGHRS, CDR2 YFSETQ. Trimming removed 5 bases from V and 0 bases from J, with 10 bases in between. This CDR3 spans 14 amino acids. The chain uses TRBV5-1 and TRBJ2-3; TRBD2 might be the D (5 bases). Sequenced sample: PBMCs or a T cell subset sorted from them (not recorded which). This clonotype was sampled from an adult woman who had mild COVID-19 (a few samples of this study predate the infection). Cell type and time point are not known. The CDR3 region has the DNA TGCGCCAGCAGTGATTCGGGGAGCACAGATACGCAGTATTTT. Translating gives CASSDSGSTDTQYF.